The rows below give T cell receptor beta chains drawn from one sample of a study of blood T cell repertoires in COVID-19. The data were produced by immunoSEQ multiplex PCR, yet TCRdb's version contains in-frame clones alone and is incomplete. The data show approximately 300,000 clones, roughly 91% seen once. The material sequenced was peripheral blood. Receptors were obtained from a young woman with COVID-19, enrolled during active disease. CDR3s leave out the opening cysteine and the closing phenylalanine or tryptophan. Some rows mark clone size as missing; the rest say once, few, many or name a class of expanded clone.

V	J	size	CDR3
TRBV19	TRBJ2-2	NA	ASSIVTGGPGELF
TRBV6-6	TRBJ1-1	NA	ASSYSTVEAF
TRBV5-8	TRBJ2-3	NA	ASSWASGGAGTDTQY
TRBV12-3/TRBV12-4	TRBJ1-2	NA	ASSTGGPDGYT
TRBV7-9	TRBJ1-5	NA	ASSRGGRNQPQH
TRBV30	TRBJ1-2	NA	ARSLDSVSYGYT
TRBV6-5	TRBJ1-2	NA	ASSLSRDGYT
TRBV6-2/TRBV6-3	TRBJ1-6	NA	ASSFRQYYNSPLH
TRBV27	TRBJ1-5	NA	ASSAFRGMSNQPQH
TRBV11-3	TRBJ2-1	NA	ASSLEMRTSQF
TRBV6-5	TRBJ1-5	NA	ASRTGTGSQPQH
TRBV15	TRBJ1-1	NA	ATSRDRNTEAF
TRBV7-2	TRBJ2-2	NA	ASSSRGTINTGELF
TRBV19	TRBJ1-5	NA	ASSMYTPNQPQH
TRBV5-1	TRBJ2-1	NA	ASSSTGNYNEQF
TRBV9	TRBJ1-1	NA	ASSEDGGMNTEAF
TRBV3-1/TRBV3-2	TRBJ2-2	NA	ASTRQNTGELF
TRBV19	TRBJ1-6	NA	ASSTRTRLNSPLH
TRBV4-1	TRBJ1-4	NA	ASSQTGGEKLF
TRBV4-3	TRBJ2-1	NA	ASSPFADSYNEQF
TRBV30	TRBJ1-5	few	AWGGTGGNQPQH
TRBV30	TRBJ1-2	NA	AWSRQGIGYT
TRBV7-7	TRBJ2-5	NA	ASSPGVVGQETQY
TRBV5-5	TRBJ2-2	NA	ASSLGFRGRELF
TRBV7-6	TRBJ1-1	NA	ASSLIGQGNTEAF
TRBV6-5	TRBJ1-1	NA	ASSYGRHLEAF
TRBV30	TRBJ1-1	once	AWSVPGGLKGTEAF
TRBV5-6	TRBJ1-2	NA	ASSLGPTANYGYT
TRBV7-8	TRBJ1-6	NA	ASSLRGGGSYNSPLH
TRBV15	TRBJ2-3	many	ATSRDSGGTEGDTQY
TRBV5-1	TRBJ1-2	NA	ASSARQGTNYGYT
TRBV15	TRBJ2-1	NA	ATSRDTPGLGDEQF
TRBV28	TRBJ1-2	NA	ASKSLGGTGRYGYT
TRBV20-1	TRBJ2-1	NA	SASNAGGSGDHNEQF
TRBV7-8	TRBJ2-1	NA	ASSFTSSGGGF
TRBV5-5	TRBJ2-5	NA	ASSSYREGQETQY
TRBV12-3/TRBV12-4	TRBJ1-2	NA	ASSLGGGYT
TRBV27	TRBJ1-2	few	ASSLTGGLFRYGYT
TRBV6-2/TRBV6-3	TRBJ2-7	NA	ASSSAGVVFYEQY
TRBV27	TRBJ1-6	NA	ATADRDYSPLH
TRBV7-9	TRBJ1-2	NA	ASSADSLYGYT
TRBV7-8	TRBJ1-1	NA	ASSPGDYEAF